This T cell receptor (beta chain) was captured by sequencing in a study of T cell responses to AZD1222 COVID-19 vaccine. Study results and limitations: White British people made up most donors, females outnumbered males, and clonal diversity was possibly underestimated.

The repertoire was sequenced with immunoSEQ multiplex PCR; TCRdb's copy has only in-frame clones and lacks some. The repertoire holds roughly 150,000 clones, approximately 88% seen once, with 3% to 3.5% in the top ten. Germline values: CDR1 SGHTA, CDR2 FQGTGA. V was pared by 4 bases and J by 7 bases, with 14 bases between. The CDR3 has 14 amino acids. On this clone: Antigen: not known.

The genes are TRBV7-3 and TRBJ2-1; either TRBD1 or TRBD2 may fit D (6 bases each). The sequenced sample was peripheral blood, obtained on day 0 of MenACWY control vaccination. The origin of this receptor is an adult in good health. The CDR3 is CASSSRIGGNEQFF. The CDR3, as DNA: TGTGCCAGCAGCTCCCGGATAGGGGGGAATGAGCAGTTCTTC.